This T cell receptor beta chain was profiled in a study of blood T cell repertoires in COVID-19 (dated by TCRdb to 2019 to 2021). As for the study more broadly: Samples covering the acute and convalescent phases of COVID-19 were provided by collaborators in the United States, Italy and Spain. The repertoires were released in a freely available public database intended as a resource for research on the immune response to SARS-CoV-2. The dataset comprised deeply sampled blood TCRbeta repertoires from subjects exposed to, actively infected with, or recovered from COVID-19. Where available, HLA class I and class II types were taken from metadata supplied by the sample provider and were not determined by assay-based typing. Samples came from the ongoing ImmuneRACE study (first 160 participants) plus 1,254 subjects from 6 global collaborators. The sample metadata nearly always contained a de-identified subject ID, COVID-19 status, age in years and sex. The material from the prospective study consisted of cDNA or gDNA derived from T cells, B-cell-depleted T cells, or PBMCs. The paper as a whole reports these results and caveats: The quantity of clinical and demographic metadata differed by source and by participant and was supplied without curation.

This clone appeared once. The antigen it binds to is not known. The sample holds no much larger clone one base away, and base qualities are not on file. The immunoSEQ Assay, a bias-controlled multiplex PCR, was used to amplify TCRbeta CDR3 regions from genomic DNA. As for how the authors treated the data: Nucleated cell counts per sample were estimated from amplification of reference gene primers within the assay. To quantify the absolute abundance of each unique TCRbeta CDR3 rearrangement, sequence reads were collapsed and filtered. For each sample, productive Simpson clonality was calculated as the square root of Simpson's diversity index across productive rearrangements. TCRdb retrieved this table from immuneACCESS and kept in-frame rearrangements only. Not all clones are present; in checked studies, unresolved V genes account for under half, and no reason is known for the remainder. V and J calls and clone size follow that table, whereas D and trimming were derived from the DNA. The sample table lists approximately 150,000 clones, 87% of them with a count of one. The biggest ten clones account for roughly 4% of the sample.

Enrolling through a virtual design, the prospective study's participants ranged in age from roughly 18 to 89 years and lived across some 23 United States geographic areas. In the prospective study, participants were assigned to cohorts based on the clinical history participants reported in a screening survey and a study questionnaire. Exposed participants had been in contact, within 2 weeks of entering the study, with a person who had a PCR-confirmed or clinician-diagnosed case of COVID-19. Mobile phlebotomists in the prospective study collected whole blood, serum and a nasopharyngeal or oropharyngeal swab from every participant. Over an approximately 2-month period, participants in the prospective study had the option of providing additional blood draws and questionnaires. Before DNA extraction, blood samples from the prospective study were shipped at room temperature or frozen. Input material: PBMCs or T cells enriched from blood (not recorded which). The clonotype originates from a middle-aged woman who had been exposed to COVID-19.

The CDR3 reads CASSPTWGGGVGSNTEAFF. The DNA sequence is given as TGTGCCAGCAGCCCAACCTGGGGGGGTGGAGTAGGATCGAACACTGAAGCTTTCTTT. This receptor chain uses TRBV9 and TRBJ1-1, with TRBD1 as a weak D call on 5 bases. The V and J ends are trimmed by 4 bases and 1 base, leaving 26 bases between them. CDR1 SGDLS and CDR2 YYNGEE are derived from the germline V gene. The CDR3 covers 19 residues, taking in both the cysteine and the phenylalanine. The DNA shown is the 57-base CDR3, in frame from base 1.